Sequencing of this TCR beta chain was carried out in a study of cytomegalovirus exposure and HLA in healthy donors. About this clone itself: Its cognate antigen is unknown.

Researchers ran the PCR with 60 Vbeta and 13 Jbeta primers. The data were produced by immunoSEQ multiplex PCR, yet TCRdb's version contains in-frame clones alone and is incomplete. Of 150,000 or so clones detected, 75% appear once; the ten largest clones hold about 3.5%. General study findings and limits: Earlier findings revealed that most TCR beta V segments proved productive either about 87% or about 30% of the time.

Looked up from germline, CDR1 is SEHNR and CDR2 is FQNEAQ (reference sequence). This CDR3 has 13 residues. V lost 5 bases to trimming and J lost 2 bases, with 10 bases between them. The V and J genes are TRBV7-9 and TRBJ2-7; D perhaps matches TRBD1 (5 bases). Source material: PBMCs. The clonotype comes from a middle-aged man in good health and CMV-seronegative. The CDR3 DNA reads as TGTGCCAGCAGCGAACAGGCTGCCTACGAGCAGTACTTC. Amino acid sequence: CASSEQAAYEQYF.